This T cell receptor beta chain was identified during a study of T cell responses to AZD1222 COVID-19 vaccine. Study results and limitations: Scientists sampled the repertoires only once the peak T cell response had passed. Across spike, vaccine-associated CD4 TCRs were found, dominant at 160-218 and 743-854.

The protocol was immunoSEQ multiplex PCR, while the TCRdb copy is restricted to in-frame clones and leaves out a portion. Of approximately 220,000 clones listed, approximately 94% are singletons. The CDR3 is 13 residues long. CDR1 is GTSNPN, CDR2 SVGIG, per germline (reference sequence). Trimming stripped 4 bases from V and 2 bases from J, with 11 bases between. As to this clone: Its target is not known.

The sequencing here drew on peripheral blood, taken on day 0 of MenACWY control vaccination. The origin of this receptor is an adult in good health. The V gene is TRBV30, the J gene TRBJ1-2, with D uncertain. The CDR3 DNA is TGTGCCTGGATCCCAGCGACGAACTATGGCTACACCTTC. Its translation is CAWIPATNYGYTF.